One sample yielded the 18 T cell receptor beta chains listed below, sequenced in a study of blood T cell repertoires in COVID-19. Measured with immunoSEQ multiplex PCR; TCRdb has only the in-frame clones, and not every one. In the table there are about 90,000 clones, more than 85% of which are singletons. Sequenced material: peripheral blood. The receptor source for this set is a human donor with active COVID-19. The donor label of this sample is uncertain.

The chain recombines TRBV5-5 with TRBJ2-7, with TRBD2 matching over 11 bases. This CDR3 is 15 amino acids long. CDR1 SGHKS and CDR2 YYEKEE come from the germline V gene (reference sequence). With V trimmed by 2 bases and J by 11 bases, 12 bases remained unmatched. The CDR3 loop is CASSFLGSGGAVEYF. The DNA for the CDR3 is TGTGCCAGCAGCTTTCTTGGTAGCGGGGGGGCGGTGGAGTACTTC. The variable domain in full, completed from reference TRBV5-5 and TRBJ2-7, reads DAGVTQSPTHLIKTRGQQVTLRCSPISGHKSVSWYQQVLGQGPQFIFQYYEKEERGRGNFPDRFSARQFPNYSSELNVNALLLGDSALYLCASSFLGSGGAVEYFGPGTRLTVT.

The rearrangement uses TRBV5-1 and TRBJ2-3; the D gene is possibly TRBD2 (6 bases). V was trimmed by 5 bases and J by 2 bases, leaving 15 bases between them. The CDR3 is 15 amino acids. CDR1 is SGHRS, CDR2 YFSETQ, per germline. CDR3 amino acids: CASRLRGTTTDTQYF. Written as DNA, the CDR3 is TGCGCCAGCAGGCTGCGGGGCACTACCACAGATACGCAGTATTTT.

The V call is TRBV9, the J call TRBJ2-2; 7 bases agree with TRBD1. CDR1 is SGDLS and CDR2 is YYNGEE in the germline V gene. V lost 3 bases to trimming and J lost 3 bases; unmatched junction nucleotides: 5. This CDR3 has 15 residues. The CDR3 sequence: CASSEPGQYTGELFF. DNA of the CDR3: TGTGCCAGCAGCGAACCGGGACAGTACACCGGGGAGCTGTTTTTT.

V and J are TRBV5-4 and TRBJ1-1; no clear D. V lost 0 bases, J lost 3 bases, and 12 bases lay in between. The CDR3 runs to 15 residues. In germline, CDR1 is SGHNT, CDR2 YYREEE (reference sequence). As DNA, the CDR3 is TGTGCCAGCAGCTTGGGTGAGGGTGTGTACACTGAAGCTTTCTTT. It translates to CASSLGEGVYTEAFF.

The rearrangement uses TRBV18 and TRBJ1-4, with 9 bases identical to TRBD1. Germline V gene lookup returns CDR1 KGHSH and CDR2 LQKENI. V was pared by 3 bases and J by 4 bases, with 6 bases of the junction left unmatched. The CDR3 totals 16 residues. The CDR3 DNA reads as TGTGCCAGCTCACCTCAACCGGGACAGGGTAATGAAAAACTGTTTTTT. This codes for CASSPQPGQGNEKLFF.

The CDR3 bases are TGTGCCAGCAGCGTAGAGCCAGGGGGGAGCTATGGCTACACCTTC. Translated: CASSVEPGGSYGYTF. The V and J genes are TRBV9 and TRBJ1-2, with TRBD1 identical over 7 bases. The V segment lost 0 bases and the J segment 4 bases; nucleotides outside the gene matches: 6. CDR3 length: 15 amino acids. Germline CDR1 and CDR2: SGDLS and YYNGEE. Using reference TRBV9 and TRBJ1-2 for the parts outside the CDR3, the full variable domain is DSGVTQTPKHLITATGQRVTLRCSPRSGDLSVYWYQQSLDQGLQFLIQYYNGEERAKGNILERFSAQQFPDLHSELNLSSLELGDSALYFCASSVEPGGSYGYTFGSGTRLTVV.

This rearrangement joins TRBV2 to TRBJ2-7; 14 bases are a match to TRBD2. The length of the CDR3 is 15 residues. Germline values: CDR1 SNHLY, CDR2 FYNNEI. The V gene end was trimmed by 3 bases and the J gene end by 6 bases; junction bases not matched to a gene: 4. CDR3: CASSEGLAGVSEQYF. CDR3 nucleotide sequence: TGTGCCAGCAGTGAGGGACTAGCGGGGGTAAGCGAGCAGTACTTC.

The chain uses TRBV19 and TRBJ2-3; D is perhaps TRBD2 (7 bases). Germline lookup yields CDR1 LNHDA and CDR2 SQIVND (reference sequence). Trimming removed 7 bases from V and 5 bases from J, with 22 bases in between. The CDR3 has 16 amino acids. The CDR3 region is CASTSPGGGQGDTQYF. The CDR3 nucleotides read TGTGCCAGTACCTCCCCGGGGGGCGGGCAAGGAGATACGCAGTATTTT.

The J gene is TRBJ2-7, the V gene TRBV11-2; D unclear. This CDR3 region has 16 residues. Looked up from germline, CDR1 is SGHAT and CDR2 is FQNNGV. With 2 bases removed from V and 0 bases from J, the gap between germline ends came to 14 bases. The CDR3 region has the DNA TGTGCCAGCAGCTTATACGCGCTAACGAGCTCCTACGAGCAGTACTTC. Translating gives CASSLYALTSSYEQYF.

This chain connects TRBV29-1 to TRBJ1-2; tentative D call: TRBD1 (6 bases). Germline V CDR1 and CDR2: SQVTM, ANQGSEA. CDR3 size: 11 residues. With 8 bases removed from V and 2 bases from J, the gap between germline ends came to 9 bases. The CDR3 loop reads CSCTGNYGYTF. CDR3 in DNA: TGCAGCTGTACAGGGAACTATGGCTACACCTTC.

V and J are TRBV4-2 and TRBJ2-1; 7 nucleotides align to TRBD2. Unmatched junction bases numbered 14, after V lost 4 bases and J lost 8 bases. This CDR3 spans 16 amino acids. CDR1 and CDR2 from the germline V gene are LGHNA and YNFKEQ. The CDR3 coding sequence is TGTGCCAGCAGCCCTGCAACTAGCGACCTCCCGGATGAGCAGTTCTTC. It encodes CASSPATSDLPDEQFF.

This chain uses TRBV14 with TRBJ2-4; tentative D call: TRBD2 (6 bases). Trimming shortened V by 3 bases and J by 5 bases, and 14 bases separated the two germline ends. There are 15 residues in the CDR3. CDR1 SGHDN and CDR2 FVKESK come from the germline V gene. CDR3 DNA: TGTGCCAGCAGCCAGGCGCGGGGCGCCCAAAACATTCAGTACTTC. It codes for CASSQARGAQNIQYF.

The chain links TRBV3-1 (or the pseudogene TRBV3-2) to TRBJ2-2, with D uncertain. CDR3 length: 16 amino acids. V dropped 3 bases and J dropped 0 bases, with 11 bases sitting between them. Germline V gene sequence: CDR1 LGHDT, CDR2 YNNKEL (reference sequence). The CDR3 DNA reads TGTGCCAGCAGCCACGAAAGTACAACGAACACCGGGGAGCTGTTTTTT. Amino acids: CASSHESTTNTGELFF.

This sequence joins TRBV3-1 (or the pseudogene TRBV3-2) and TRBJ2-7, with a tentative D call TRBD1 (5 bases). The V and J ends lost 1 base and 3 bases respectively, with 16 bases between them. There are 16 residues in the CDR3. Germline V lookup: CDR1 LGHDT, CDR2 YNNKEL (reference sequence). This CDR3 is CASSQGPSAGNYEQYF. Written as DNA, the CDR3 is TGTGCCAGCAGCCAAGGCCCCTCGGCAGGGAACTACGAGCAGTACTTC.

CDR3 DNA: TGTGCCAGCAGCCGGGACACGAGCTATGGCTACACCTTC. It is translated as CASSRDTSYGYTF. The chain combines TRBV7-2 with TRBJ1-2; possibly TRBD1 for D (6 bases). Trimming removed 5 bases at V and 4 bases at J, with 11 bases between. CDR3 length: 13 residues. The germline V gene encodes CDR1 SGHTA and CDR2 FQGNSA.

This chain links TRBV6-2 or TRBV6-3 with TRBJ2-7, with a weak D call TRBD2 (6 bases). The CDR3 spans 12 residues. The germline gives CDR1 MNHEY, CDR2 SVGEGT. V was cut by 4 bases and J by 7 bases, with 11 bases left in between. The CDR3 protein is CASSWGLGEQYF. Here the CDR3 DNA reads TGTGCCAGCAGTTGGGGACTGGGGGAGCAGTACTTC.

The V call is TRBV25-1, the J call TRBJ1-2, with D hard to call. Germline V gene data show CDR1 as MGHDK and CDR2 as SYGVNS. CDR3 length equals 13 residues. Trimming left V 7 bases short and J 6 bases short, with 15 bases between. The CDR3 here is CASKSGGGNGYTF. The CDR3 DNA sequence: TGTGCCAGCAAGAGTGGAGGTGGGAATGGCTACACCTTC.

V is TRBV29-1 and J is TRBJ2-3; TRBD2 aligns across 11 bases. The CDR3 totals 15 residues. The germline V gene has CDR1 SQVTM and CDR2 ANQGSEA. The CDR3, as DNA: TGCACCGCTGGGACTAGCGGTGACAGCACAGATACGCAGTATTTT. It codes for CTAGTSGDSTDTQYF.